This T cell receptor (beta chain) was sequenced during a study of shared clonotypes between healthy human individuals. Study background: A donor's plate count was three for CD4 naive and three for CD4 memory; CD8 naive had two and CD8 memory one.

CD4+ cells yielded CD45RA+ naive and CD45RA-negative memory subsets. Only in-frame clones appear in the TCRdb table, and some are missing; sequencing was by immunoSEQ multiplex PCR. The sample contains a few million clones, approximately 95% of which appear only once. The ends were cut back, 4 bases at V and 6 bases at J, with 10 bases in the middle. Per germline, CDR1 SGDLS and CDR2 YYNGEE. CDR3 length: 13 residues. The rearrangement joins TRBV9 to TRBJ2-2, with D unresolved. Source material: naive CD4+ T cells from PBMCs. Noted subset: CD45RA+ positively selected. The source of this sequence is a young man in good health. Some clones in this sample may be carry-over from other donors' samples. The CDR3 region has the DNA TGTGCCAGCAGCCCTCGCCCAGCCGGGGAGCTGTTTTTT. This encodes CASSPRPAGELFF.